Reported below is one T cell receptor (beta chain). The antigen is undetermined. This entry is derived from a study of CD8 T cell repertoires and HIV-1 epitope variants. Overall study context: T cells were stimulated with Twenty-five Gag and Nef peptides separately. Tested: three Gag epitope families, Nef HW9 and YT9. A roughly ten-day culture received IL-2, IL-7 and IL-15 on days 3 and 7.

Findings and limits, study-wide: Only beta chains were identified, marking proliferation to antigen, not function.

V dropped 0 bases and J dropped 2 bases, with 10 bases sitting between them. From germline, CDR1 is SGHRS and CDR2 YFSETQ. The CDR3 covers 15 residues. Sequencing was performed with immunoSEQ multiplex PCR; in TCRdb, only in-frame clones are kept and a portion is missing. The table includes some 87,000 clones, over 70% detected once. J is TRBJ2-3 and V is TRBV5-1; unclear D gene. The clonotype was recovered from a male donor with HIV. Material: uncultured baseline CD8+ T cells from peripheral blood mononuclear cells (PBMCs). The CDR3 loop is CASSLVEGNTDTQYF. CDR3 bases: TGCGCCAGCAGCTTGGTCGAAGGAAACACAGATACGCAGTATTTT.